This TCR beta chain is from a study of blood T cell repertoires in COVID-19. Across the study: COVID-19 samples from acute and convalescent phases originated in the United States, Italy and Spain.

Trimming removed 3 bases at V and 3 bases at J, with 17 bases between. CDR3 length equals 16 residues. Per germline, CDR1 LNHDA and CDR2 SQIVND (reference sequence). Profiling relied on immunoSEQ multiplex PCR, and the TCRdb table lists in-frame clones only, not all of them. The data show 60,000 or so clones, approximately 78% seen once. The sequencing input was peripheral blood. This TCR was sampled from a human donor in a cohort sampled during active COVID-19. The chain links TRBV19 to TRBJ2-5; D is perhaps TRBD2 (7 bases). CDR3 sequence: CASSMGGGADEETQYF. DNA for the CDR3: TGTGCCAGTAGTATGGGAGGGGGGGCCGATGAAGAGACCCAGTACTTC.